The 24 T cell receptor beta chains below all came from one sample that was sequenced in a study of blood T cell repertoires in COVID-19. The method was immunoSEQ multiplex PCR; TCRdb's version includes in-frame clones alone and lacks a portion of them. The sample holds about 170,000 clones, roughly 85% seen once. The sequenced sample consisted of PBMCs or T cells enriched from blood (not recorded which). All receptors come from a woman in her seventies in a cohort exposed to, infected with or recovered from COVID-19 (not recorded which).

This chain connects TRBV13 to TRBJ2-2, with TRBD1 identical over 8 bases. Germline V CDR1 and CDR2: PRHDT, FYEKMQ (reference sequence). This CDR3 region has 17 residues. Trimming took 4 bases from V and 1 from J; bases not matched to a gene: 8. The CDR3 protein is CASSSTQGAMNTGELFF. As DNA, the CDR3 is TGTGCCAGCAGCTCAACGCAGGGGGCAATGAACACCGGGGAGCTGTTTTTT.

The chain is built from TRBV28 and TRBJ1-1; no reliable D call. Germline CDR1 is MDHEN and CDR2 is SYDVKM. V was clipped by 3 bases and J by 11 bases, with 13 bases between them. The CDR3 is 12 residues long. This CDR3 is CASSLSFLPAFF. The CDR3 nucleotides read TGTGCCAGCAGTTTGAGTTTCTTACCGGCTTTCTTT.

The J gene is TRBJ1-5, the V gene TRBV28; D remains ambiguous. Trimming took off 4 bases at V and 5 bases at J, with 6 bases between the two ends. CDR3 size: 12 residues. CDR1 is MDHEN and CDR2 is SYDVKM in the germline V gene. CDR3: CASSSLHQPQHF. The DNA of the CDR3 is TGTGCCAGCAGTTCCCTTCATCAGCCCCAGCATTTT.

This chain uses TRBV11-2 with TRBJ2-3; a weak D match, TRBD1 (5 bases). V gave up 2 bases and J gave up 2 bases, with 14 bases separating them. Germline-derived CDR1 and CDR2 are SGHAT and FQNNGV. The CDR3 extends over 16 amino acids. This CDR3 is CASSLYAGQNTDTQYF. The DNA of the CDR3 is TGTGCCAGCAGCTTATATGCAGGGCAAAACACAGATACGCAGTATTTT.

The chain couples TRBV25-1 to TRBJ1-2; 8 bases are shared with TRBD1. V lost 3 bases, J lost 4 bases, and 4 bases stayed unmatched. The V gene's germline CDR1 is MGHDK and CDR2 SYGVNS. The CDR3 has 14 residues. CDR3: CASSDQGAPYGYTF. In nucleotides, the CDR3 is TGTGCCAGCAGTGACCAGGGGGCACCCTATGGCTACACCTTC.

The chain is built from TRBV6-6 and TRBJ1-6; 9 nucleotides agree with TRBD1. Per germline, CDR1 MNHNY and CDR2 SVGAGI (reference sequence). The J segment lost 7 bases and the V segment lost 7 bases, leaving 5 bases of the junction unmatched. The CDR3 sequence is 14 residues long. The CDR3 spells CASKQGARNSPLHF. CDR3 DNA: TGTGCCAGCAAACAGGGGGCAAGAAATTCACCCCTCCACTTT.

The V call is TRBV5-8, the J call TRBJ2-1; tentative D call: TRBD1 (6 bases). Trimming took 1 base from V and 7 from J, leaving 9 bases between them. There are 13 residues in the CDR3. The germline V gene encodes CDR1 SGHTS and CDR2 YDEGEE. The CDR3 sequence is CASSLFQGNEQFF. The CDR3 coding sequence is TGTGCCAGCAGCTTGTTCCAGGGGAATGAGCAGTTCTTC.

The CDR3 loop reads CASSLQKNTEAFF. The CDR3 DNA follows: TGTGCCAGCAGTTTACAGAAGAACACTGAAGCTTTCTTT. The chain combines TRBV2 with TRBJ1-1; D is unresolved. CDR1 is SNHLY and CDR2 is FYNNEI in the germline V gene. V lost 5 bases to trimming and J lost 1 base, with 8 bases between them. The CDR3 runs 13 residues.

There are a few counts of this clone. V and J are TRBV5-4 and TRBJ1-3; D gene unclear. The CDR3 is 15 amino acids. Germline V gene data show CDR1 as SGHNT and CDR2 as YYREEE (reference sequence). V lost 4 bases to trimming and J lost 1 base, with 12 bases between them. CDR3 bases: TGTGCCAGCAGCCCGGACGGAGGGTCTGGAAACACCATATATTTT. Translated, it gives CASSPDGGSGNTIYF.

This clone came up once. DNA of the CDR3: TGTGCCAGCAGACCTCAGGGGAAGAGCACAGATACGCAGTATTTT. Encoded protein: CASRPQGKSTDTQYF. The rearrangement links TRBV7-9 to TRBJ2-3, with D perhaps matching TRBD1 (6 bases). This CDR3 region has 15 residues. The germline gives CDR1 SEHNR, CDR2 FQNEAQ (reference sequence). Trimming left V 6 bases short and J 0 bases short, with 13 bases between.

With respect to this clone: Germline is not matched at one junction end, which may reflect a read error. The V call is TRBV3-1 (or the pseudogene TRBV3-2), the J call TRBJ2-5; a possible D gene is TRBD1 (6 bases). This CDR3 comprises 14 residues. Germline V CDR1 and CDR2: LGHDT, YNNKEL (reference sequence). The CDR3 DNA reads as TGTGCCAGCACCCAAGGCACAGGGTTGGAGACCCAGTACTTC. Translating gives CASTQGTGLETQYF.

This CDR3 reads CASSLQKETQYF. The CDR3 nucleotides read TGTGCCAGCAGCTTGCAGAAAGAGACCCAGTACTTC. V usage is TRBV5-8 and J usage is TRBJ2-5; D remains unclear. V lost 1 base, J lost 3 bases, and 4 bases lay in between. Germline V gives CDR1 SGHTS, CDR2 YDEGEE. The CDR3 runs to 12 residues.

The chain employs TRBV13 and TRBJ1-5, with D perhaps TRBD1 (5 bases). The germline gives CDR1 PRHDT, CDR2 FYEKMQ (reference sequence). The CDR3 covers 12 residues. Trimming took 3 bases from V and 6 from J, leaving 6 bases between them. CDR3 in DNA: TGTGCCAGCAGCTTGGGGCGTCAGCCCCAGCATTTT. It specifies CASSLGRQPQHF.

The gene calls are TRBV28 and TRBJ2-3; tentatively, D is TRBD2 (5 bases). V lost 5 bases, J lost 4 bases, and 7 bases lay in between. The CDR3 length is 12 residues. In germline, CDR1 is MDHEN, CDR2 SYDVKM. The CDR3 loop reads CASSDYADTQYF. CDR3 nucleotide sequence: TGTGCCAGCAGTGACTATGCAGATACGCAGTATTTT.

In regard to this clone: At one end, the junction sequence differs from germline, possibly due to a read error. The chain recombines TRBV2 with TRBJ1-4; 10 positions match TRBD1. Germline CDR1 reads SNHLY; CDR2 reads FYNNEI. This CDR3 contains 17 residues. CDR3 nucleotides: TGTGCCAGCTATAAGGGACAGGGGAGGGGTTCTAATCAAAAACTGTTTTTT. This gives the protein CASYKGQGRGSNQKLFF.

This clone was seen a few times. J is TRBJ2-1 and V is TRBV28; maybe TRBD1 (5 bases). Trimming shortened V by 6 bases and J by 6 bases, and 15 bases separated the two germline ends. Germline CDR1 and CDR2: MDHEN and SYDVKM. The CDR3 runs 14 residues. This chain's CDR3 is CASRKQTEINEQFF. In DNA, the CDR3 is TGTGCCAGCAGGAAACAGACAGAAATCAATGAGCAGTTCTTC. Based on the CDR3 plus reference TRBV28 and TRBJ2-1, the full variable domain is DVKVTQSSRYLVKRTGEKVFLECVQDMDHENMFWYRQDPGLGLRLIYFSYDVKMKEKGDIPEGYSVSREKKERFSLILESASTNQTSMYLCASRKQTEINEQFFGPGTRLTVL.

The rearrangement uses TRBV12-2 and TRBJ1-2; TRBD1 is taken as the D call from the table, unchecked against the DNA. TRBV12-2 corresponds to a pseudogene. CDR3 length: 13 residues. CDR3 amino acids: CASRRPGFYGYTF. CDR3 DNA: TGTGCAAGTCGCCGTCCAGGATTTTATGGCTACACCTTC.

The chain is built from TRBV7-2 and TRBJ2-1, with 13 bases identical to TRBD2. Germline-derived CDR1 and CDR2 are SGHTA and FQGNSA. The CDR3 is 15 amino acids. The V segment lost 7 bases and the J segment 5 bases; nucleotides outside the gene matches: 5. CDR3 residues: CASILAGGVHNEQFF. For the CDR3, the DNA is TGTGCCAGCATACTAGCGGGAGGGGTCCACAATGAGCAGTTCTTC.

J is TRBJ2-3 and V is TRBV7-3; D is unresolved. V dropped 2 bases and J dropped 8 bases, with 11 bases sitting between them. Germline lookup yields CDR1 SGHTA and CDR2 FQGTGA. This CDR3 has 13 residues. In DNA form, the CDR3 reads TGTGCCAGCAGCTTAGAGTTCAGAGGTACGCAGTATTTT. It specifies CASSLEFRGTQYF.

This chain links TRBV5-1 with TRBJ1-3; tentatively, D is TRBD1 (5 bases). CDR3 size: 14 residues. Between the trimmed V and J ends, which lost 4 bases and 4 bases, there was a span of 12 bases. Germline CDR1 is SGHRS and CDR2 is YFSETQ. In DNA form, the CDR3 reads TGCGCCAGCAGCCCCATGGAGGGGGGAAACACCATATATTTT. It codes for CASSPMEGGNTIYF.

The chain has TRBV5-1 and TRBJ2-7; D possibly corresponds to TRBD1 (6 bases). This CDR3 is 15 amino acids long. The V end lost 5 bases, the J end lost 3 bases, and 18 bases lay between the germline ends. Germline CDR1 reads SGHRS; CDR2 reads YFSETQ. CDR3: CASSRRATGNYEQYF. The CDR3 region has the DNA TGCGCCAGCAGTCGCCGGGCCACAGGGAACTACGAGCAGTACTTC.

This clone was observed once. The chain is built from TRBV29-1 and TRBJ1-1; TRBD1 is a possible D gene (6 bases). CDR3 length equals 15 residues. V was shortened by 4 bases and J by 1 base, with 16 bases between the two germline ends. Germline-derived CDR1 and CDR2 are SQVTM and ANQGSEA. CDR3 sequence: CSVGAVRGPNTEAFF. Written as DNA, the CDR3 is TGCAGCGTTGGAGCGGTCAGGGGCCCGAACACTGAAGCTTTCTTT.

This clone was picked up one time. This chain joins TRBV11-3 and TRBJ2-3; possibly TRBD2 for D (5 bases). CDR3 length: 15 amino acids. V lost 1 base, J lost 2 bases, and 10 bases lay in between. Germline values: CDR1 SGHNT, CDR2 YENEEA. The CDR3 protein is CASSLGGGYTDTQYF. The CDR3 nucleotides are TGTGCCAGCAGCTTAGGAGGCGGGTACACAGATACGCAGTATTTT.

This rearrangement joins TRBV10-1 to TRBJ2-3, with D possibly TRBD2 on 5 matching bases. The CDR3 covers 13 residues. Trimming shortened V by 7 bases and J by 2 bases, and 10 bases separated the two germline ends. Germline values: CDR1 WNHNN, CDR2 SYGVQD (reference sequence). The CDR3 sequence: CASTGRVTDTQYF. CDR3 nucleotide sequence: TGCGCCAGCACGGGAAGGGTCACAGATACGCAGTATTTT.